The following is a T cell receptor (beta chain) sequence with its context. This PCR relied on a set of 60 Vbeta primers and 13 Jbeta primers. Generated by immunoSEQ multiplex PCR, the TCRdb table keeps only in-frame clones and is missing some. The sample carries around 92,000 clones, roughly 76% recorded once. This sample is part of a study of cytomegalovirus exposure and HLA in healthy donors. There are 14 residues in the CDR3. V lost 11 bases and J 3 bases, leaving 19 bases between the germline ends. In germline, CDR1 is SEHNR, CDR2 FQNEAQ (reference sequence). The rearrangement uses TRBV7-9 and TRBJ1-1; weak D call: TRBD1 (6 bases). The receptor comes from a human donor in good health. Material: PBMCs. The CDR3 DNA reads TGTGCCGGAGGTAGGGGGGGGTTGGACACTGAAGCTTTCTTT. Translated, it gives CAGGRGGLDTEAFF.